This passage covers 32 T cell receptor beta chains from one sample sequenced in a study of T cells after yellow fever vaccination. TCRdb recomputed calls from the 5' RACE reads with MiXCR, one row per CDR3 protein. There are around 530,000 distinct CDR3 sequences in the sample; around a sixth occur only once, and approximately 15% lies in the top ten. The sample was PBMCs, taken more than 4 days after the first yellow fever vaccination. These receptors originate from a man younger than 30 who received the YFV17D yellow fever vaccine.

This clonotype was observed a handful of times. This chain uses TRBV5-8 with TRBJ1-5; TRBD1 agrees at 12 bases. The CDR3 has 15 residues. The germline gives CDR1 SGHTS, CDR2 YDEGEE. The V and J ends lost 4 bases and 6 bases, in that order; junction bases with no gene match: 5. CDR3 bases: TGTGCCAGCAGCAAGGGACAGGGGGCTGTTCAGCCCCAGCATTTT. It encodes CASSKGQGAVQPQHF.

V gene TRBV20-1 combines with J gene TRBJ2-6; D remains unclear. The CDR3 sequence is 14 residues long. Germline CDR1 reads DFQATT; CDR2 reads SNEGSKA (reference sequence). V was trimmed by 3 bases and J by 1 base, leaving 7 bases between them. The CDR3 sequence is CSARAVSGANVLTF. In DNA form, the CDR3 reads TGCAGTGCTAGGGCGGTATCTGGGGCCAACGTCCTGACTTTC.

The genes are TRBV7-2 and TRBJ2-3; possibly TRBD1 for D (6 bases). V lost 6 bases, J lost 4 bases, and 11 bases lay in between. Germline-derived CDR1 and CDR2 are SGHTA and FQGNSA. The CDR3 extends over 13 amino acids. The CDR3 DNA follows: TGTGCCAGCAGACTAACAGGGTCAGATACGCAGTATTTT. It yields the protein CASRLTGSDTQYF.

The chain is built from TRBV20-1 and TRBJ2-2; 10 bases fit TRBD1. With V trimmed by 6 bases and J by 8 bases, 9 bases remained unmatched. CDR3 length: 14 amino acids. CDR1 and CDR2 (germline): DFQATT, SNEGSKA (reference sequence). The CDR3 reads CSARQGATVGELFF. The CDR3 nucleotides read TGCAGTGCAAGACAGGGGGCGACCGTGGGGGAGCTGTTTTTT.

This sequence joins TRBV27 and TRBJ2-7, with D perhaps matching TRBD1 (6 bases). The CDR3 loop spans 13 amino acids. The germline V gene has CDR1 MNHEY and CDR2 SMNVEV (reference sequence). CDR3 bases: TGTGCCTGCAGTTCCTCCTTCAGGGGCGAGCAGTACGTC. It codes for CACSSSFRGEQYV.

This chain connects TRBV20-1 to TRBJ1-5; D unclear. CDR1 DFQATT and CDR2 SNEGSKA come from the germline V gene (reference sequence). Between the trimmed V and J ends, which lost 2 bases and 3 bases, there was a span of 5 bases. The length of the CDR3 is 12 residues. The CDR3 bases are TGCAGTGCTAGACAAAACAATCAGCCCCAGCATTTT. Protein: CSARQNNQPQHF.

V and J are TRBV4-1 and TRBJ1-5; D remains unclear. This CDR3 has 16 amino acids. V lost 9 bases and J 3 bases, leaving 21 bases between the germline ends. Germline V gives CDR1 MGHRA, CDR2 YSYEKL. The CDR3 coding sequence is TGCGCCAGTAAGACCCGGACGGACGCCAACAATCAGCCCCAGCATTTT. Amino acids: CASKTRTDANNQPQHF.

V usage is TRBV20-1 and J usage is TRBJ2-3; D is perhaps TRBD1 or TRBD2 (5 bases each). CDR3 size: 15 residues. The germline V gene encodes CDR1 DFQATT and CDR2 SNEGSKA (reference sequence). V lost 5 bases to trimming and J lost 7 bases, with 22 bases between them. The CDR3 DNA is TGCAGTGCTTCAGAGGGCGGACGGGGCTCCCATACGCAGTATTTT. This sequence encodes CSASEGGRGSHTQYF.

This clonotype was counted ten times or more. The chain joins TRBV12-3 or TRBV12-4 to TRBJ2-1; TRBD2 might be the D (6 bases). The V end lost 7 bases, the J end lost 9 bases, and 10 bases lay between the germline ends. The CDR3 length is 11 residues. The CDR3 loop is CASTAGGEQFF. For the CDR3, the DNA is TGTGCCAGCACCGCCGGGGGTGAGCAGTTCTTC.

This clonotype occurred a few times. V is TRBV18 and J is TRBJ2-7; D unresolved. Germline CDR1 and CDR2: KGHSH and LQKENI. The V and J ends lost 6 bases and 6 bases respectively, with 15 bases between them. This CDR3 is 13 amino acids long. This chain's CDR3 is CASSPRPETEQYF. The CDR3 DNA sequence: TGTGCCAGCTCGCCCCGACCCGAAACCGAGCAGTACTTC.

This clonotype was picked up many times. The V gene is TRBV3-1, the J gene TRBJ2-3; the D is unclear. With 3 bases removed from V and 6 bases from J, the gap between germline ends came to 4 bases. This CDR3 comprises 11 residues. From germline, CDR1 is LGHDT and CDR2 YNNKEL (reference sequence). Here the CDR3 DNA reads TGTGCCAGCAGCCAGCGGGATACGCAGTATTTT. It yields the protein CASSQRDTQYF.

In this sample, this clonotype turned up a few times. The chain uses TRBV25-1 and TRBJ2-4; no definite D call. The germline CDR1 and CDR2 sequences are MGHDK and SYGVNS. The CDR3 has 12 amino acids. With 3 bases removed from V and 9 bases from J, the gap between germline ends came to 9 bases. The CDR3 nucleotides are TGTGCCAGCAGTGATCCCCATTCCATTCAGTACTTC. Its translation: CASSDPHSIQYF.

The chain couples TRBV4-2 to TRBJ2-1; 10 positions agree with TRBD1. Germline CDR1 reads LGHNA; CDR2 reads YNFKEQ. This CDR3 has 17 amino acids. J lost 1 base, V lost 5 bases, and 8 bases had no gene match. The CDR3 loop is CASSTGQGYGSYNEQFF. The DNA of the CDR3 is TGTGCCAGCAGCACGGGACAGGGGTATGGGTCCTACAATGAGCAGTTCTTC.

The chain uses TRBV27 and TRBJ2-3; D gene ambiguous. V was pared by 6 bases and J by 3 bases, with 10 bases between. The CDR3 covers 13 residues. CDR1 MNHEY and CDR2 SMNVEV come from the germline V gene (reference sequence). CDR3 nucleotides: TGTGCCAGCAGAGGCTCTAGGACAGATACGCAGTATTTT. Amino acids: CASRGSRTDTQYF.

The chain joins TRBV7-3 to TRBJ2-1; TRBD1 matches 7 bases. J was trimmed by 6 bases and V by 2 bases; bases with no gene match: 1. Germline V CDR1 and CDR2: SGHTA, FQGTGA. The CDR3 runs to 13 residues. CDR3 amino acids: CASSLYRGNEQFF. CDR3 DNA sequence: TGTGCCAGCAGCTTATACAGGGGCAATGAGCAGTTCTTC.

The chain employs TRBV20-1 and TRBJ2-7, with unresolved D. This CDR3 spans 12 amino acids. Germline V CDR1 and CDR2: DFQATT, SNEGSKA (reference sequence). Between the trimmed V and J ends, which lost 5 bases and 3 bases, there was a span of 11 bases. The CDR3 region is CSAGLDLYEQYF. Here the CDR3 DNA reads TGCAGTGCTGGCCTAGATCTCTACGAGCAGTACTTC.

This clonotype showed up just a few times. The chain is built from TRBV12-3 or TRBV12-4 and TRBJ2-6, with D possibly being TRBD1 (6 bases). V was clipped by 7 bases and J by 2 bases, with 12 bases between them. The CDR3 is made up of 15 amino acids. CDR3 amino acids: CASTLRGTGANVLTF. The DNA of the CDR3 is TGTGCCAGCACCCTCAGGGGAACTGGGGCCAACGTCCTGACTTTC.

J is TRBJ2-5 and V is TRBV6-5, with D possibly TRBD2 on 6 matching bases. The CDR3 is made up of 15 amino acids. Trimming pared 4 bases from V and 5 bases from J, leaving 17 bases between. Germline V lookup: CDR1 MNHEY, CDR2 SVGAGI. This CDR3 is CASSSVAAGSETQYF. The CDR3 bases are TGTGCCAGCAGTTCCGTAGCGGCGGGATCGGAGACCCAGTACTTC.

The V call is TRBV12-3 or TRBV12-4, the J call TRBJ1-1; D gene unclear. V dropped 8 bases and J dropped 1 base, with 11 bases sitting between them. There are 13 residues in the CDR3. Here the CDR3 DNA reads TGTGCCAGCGGCGCTTGGGGGAACACTGAAGCTTTCTTT. It yields the protein CASGAWGNTEAFF.

This chain connects TRBV2 to TRBJ1-2; D call uncertain. The V end lost 7 bases, the J end lost 4 bases, and 7 bases lay between the germline ends. Germline CDR1 reads SNHLY; CDR2 reads FYNNEI. The CDR3 is 11 residues long. The CDR3 DNA sequence: TGTGCCAGCACCGGCATCTATGGCTACACCTTC. Translating it yields CASTGIYGYTF.

This clonotype was counted between two and nine times. The chain is built from TRBV5-4 and TRBJ1-4; D is perhaps TRBD1 (6 bases). V was trimmed by 4 bases and J by 4 bases, leaving 11 bases between them. The CDR3 runs 14 residues. Germline CDR1 reads SGHNT; CDR2 reads YYREEE (reference sequence). The CDR3 protein is CASSRTVNNEKLFF. The CDR3 DNA sequence: TGTGCCAGCAGCCGGACAGTCAATAATGAAAAACTGTTTTTT.

This clonotype was observed a few times. The chain couples TRBV6-2 or TRBV6-3 to TRBJ1-5, with no clear D. The length of the CDR3 is 14 residues. In germline, CDR1 is MNHEY, CDR2 SVGEGT. V shed 5 bases and J shed 7 bases, with 15 bases lying between them. For the CDR3, the DNA is TGTGCCAGCAGTATTCATCAGGACCACCAGCCCCAGCATTTT. Encoded protein: CASSIHQDHQPQHF.

For this clonotype: A junction end diverges from the germline sequence, so it may reflect a read error. V and J are TRBV7-6 and TRBJ2-4, with a tentative D call TRBD1 (6 bases). This CDR3 is 15 amino acids long. Germline V gene lookup returns CDR1 SGHVS and CDR2 FNYEAQ. CDR3 sequence reads: CASSGARGAQNIQYF. The CDR3 DNA reads TGTGCCAGCAGCGGCGCCAGGGGAGCCCAAAACATTCAGTACTTC.

This clonotype has just a few counts. This chain links TRBV10-3 with TRBJ1-5; weak D call: TRBD1 (5 bases). Between the trimmed V and J ends, which lost 2 bases and 7 bases, there was a span of 12 bases. Germline V gene data show CDR1 as ENHRY and CDR2 as SYGVKD. The CDR3 contains 14 residues. CDR3 region: CAISEGGDGQPQHF. For the CDR3, the DNA is TGTGCCATCAGTGAGGGCGGGGACGGACAGCCCCAGCATTTT.

This sequence joins TRBV2 and TRBJ2-5; 9 nucleotides align to TRBD1. The CDR3 spans 13 residues. Germline V gives CDR1 SNHLY, CDR2 FYNNEI. The V segment lost 7 bases and the J segment 5 bases; nucleotides outside the gene matches: 5. This CDR3 is CASNTGGQETQYF. CDR3 in DNA: TGTGCCAGCAACACAGGGGGCCAGGAGACCCAGTACTTC.

The J gene is TRBJ1-5, the V gene TRBV4-3; D uncertain. Germline assignment: CDR1 LGHNA and CDR2 YSLEER. The CDR3 length is 17 residues. V lost 1 base, J lost 0 bases, and 13 bases lay in between. DNA for the CDR3: TGCGCCAGCAGCCAAGCCCATGGACCTTATAGCAATCAGCCCCAGCATTTT. Its protein is CASSQAHGPYSNQPQHF.

This clonotype has a count of ten or more. This sequence joins TRBV5-4 and TRBJ2-3; TRBD2 agrees at 14 bases. Germline values: CDR1 SGHNT, CDR2 YYREEE (reference sequence). The V segment lost 4 bases and the J segment 5 bases; nucleotides outside the gene matches: 12. The CDR3 spans 18 residues. CDR3 residues: CASSKLYPGTSGGDTQYF. The CDR3 coding sequence is TGTGCCAGCAGCAAACTTTACCCTGGGACTAGCGGGGGAGATACGCAGTATTTT.

V gene TRBV7-9 combines with J gene TRBJ1-2; D remains unclear. Deletions cut 0 bases from V and 7 bases from J, with 12 bases between. CDR1 is SEHNR and CDR2 is FQNEAQ in the germline V gene (reference sequence). The CDR3 is 14 amino acids. The CDR3 protein is CASSLAKLGSGYTF. CDR3 DNA sequence: TGTGCCAGCAGCTTAGCCAAGCTTGGCTCTGGCTACACCTTC.

The rearrangement uses TRBV4-1 and TRBJ2-6; TRBD2 might be the D (7 bases). V lost 0 bases and J lost 3, with 15 bases in between. Germline CDR1 and CDR2: MGHRA and YSYEKL. This CDR3 is built from 18 residues. The CDR3 DNA is TGCGCCAGCAGCCAAGATGGGGGGGCCCCCGATGGGGCCAACGTCCTGACTTTC. Protein sequence: CASSQDGGAPDGANVLTF.

The chain joins TRBV2 to TRBJ2-3, with TRBD2 identical over 8 bases. V trimming: 1 base; J trimming: 12 bases; junction bases outside the gene matches: 3. Per the germline V gene, CDR1 is SNHLY and CDR2 is FYNNEI. The CDR3 has 12 residues. DNA for the CDR3: TGTGCCAGCAGTGAAGTCGGGGGGGGCCAGTATTTT. Its translation: CASSEVGGGQYF.

This clonotype has a handful of counts. This sequence joins TRBV7-9 and TRBJ1-1; D is perhaps TRBD1 (6 bases). Germline loops: CDR1 SEHNR, CDR2 FQNEAQ (reference sequence). This CDR3 is 15 amino acids long. The V and J ends lost 2 bases and 4 bases respectively, with 14 bases between them. This CDR3 reads CASSLRGDRITEAFF. The DNA for the CDR3 is TGTGCCAGCAGCTTACGGGGAGACAGGATCACTGAAGCTTTCTTT.

The V and J genes are TRBV4-3 and TRBJ2-2; D may be TRBD2 (6 bases). V dropped 1 base and J dropped 6 bases, with 9 bases sitting between them. The CDR3 consists of 14 residues. Looked up from germline, CDR1 is LGHNA and CDR2 is YSLEER. This CDR3 reads CASSQGTTPGELFF. The DNA of the CDR3 is TGCGCCAGCAGCCAAGGGACTACCCCCGGGGAGCTGTTTTTT.